In this sample, the clone carrying this T cell receptor beta chain turned up many times. Its cognate antigen is unknown. One entry per CDR3 protein, called by TCRdb with MiXCR from the 5' RACE reads. There are 500,000 or so distinct CDR3 sequences in the sample; about 5.7% occur only once, and under 4.5% lies in the top ten. The data were taken from a study of CD8 T cells in ankylosing spondylitis. Study-wide findings and caveats: What appeared characteristic of ankylosing spondylitis blood was a TCR beta motif of under 10 highly homologous variants.

The TCR comes from a male donor with ankylosing spondylitis. The sample comprised blood, either unsorted or a sorted T cell fraction (not recorded which).

CDR3 in DNA: TGCGCCAGCAGCATATCCGGGACAGCCTATGGCTACACCTTC. This translates into CASSISGTAYGYTF. The J gene is TRBJ1-2, the V gene TRBV5-1, with 7 nucleotides matching TRBD1. CDR3 size: 14 residues. The trim removed 4 bases at V and 4 bases at J, leaving 7 bases unmatched. Germline assignment: CDR1 SGHRS and CDR2 YFSETQ.